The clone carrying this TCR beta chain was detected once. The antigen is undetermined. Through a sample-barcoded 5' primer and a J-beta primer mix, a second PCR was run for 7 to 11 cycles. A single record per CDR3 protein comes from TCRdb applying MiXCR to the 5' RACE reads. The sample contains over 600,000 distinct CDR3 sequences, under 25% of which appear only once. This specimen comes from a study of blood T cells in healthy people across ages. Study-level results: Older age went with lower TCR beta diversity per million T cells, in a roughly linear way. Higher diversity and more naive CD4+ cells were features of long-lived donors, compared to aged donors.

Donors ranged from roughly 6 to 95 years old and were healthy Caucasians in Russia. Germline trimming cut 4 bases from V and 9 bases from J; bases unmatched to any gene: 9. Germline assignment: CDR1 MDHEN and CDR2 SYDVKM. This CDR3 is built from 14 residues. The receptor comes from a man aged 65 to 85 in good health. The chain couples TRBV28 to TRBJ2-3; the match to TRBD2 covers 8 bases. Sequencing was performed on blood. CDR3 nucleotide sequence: TGTGCCAGCAGTTCTAGCGGGCGGGCGGAGACGCAGTATTTT. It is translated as CASSSSGRAETQYF.